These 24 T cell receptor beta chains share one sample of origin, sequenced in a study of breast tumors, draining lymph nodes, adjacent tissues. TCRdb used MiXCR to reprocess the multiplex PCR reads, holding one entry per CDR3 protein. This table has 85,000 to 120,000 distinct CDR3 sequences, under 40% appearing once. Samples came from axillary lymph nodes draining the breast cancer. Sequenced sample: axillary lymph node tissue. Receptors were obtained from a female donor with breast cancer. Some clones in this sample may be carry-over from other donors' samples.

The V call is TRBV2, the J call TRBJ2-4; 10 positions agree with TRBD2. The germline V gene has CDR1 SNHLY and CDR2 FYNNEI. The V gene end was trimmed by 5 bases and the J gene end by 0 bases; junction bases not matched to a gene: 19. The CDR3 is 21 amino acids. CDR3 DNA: TGTGCCAGCAGTCTGACTCAAACTAGCGGGATTAAACGACTAGCCAAAAACATTCAGTACTTC. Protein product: CASSLTQTSGIKRLAKNIQYF.

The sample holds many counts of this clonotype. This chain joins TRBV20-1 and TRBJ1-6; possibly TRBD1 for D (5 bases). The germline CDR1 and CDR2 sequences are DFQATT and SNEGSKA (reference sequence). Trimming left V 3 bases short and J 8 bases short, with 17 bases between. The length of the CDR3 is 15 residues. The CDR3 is CSASPLQVSDSPLHF. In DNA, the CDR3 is TGCAGTGCTAGCCCCTTACAGGTTTCTGATTCACCCCTCCACTTT.

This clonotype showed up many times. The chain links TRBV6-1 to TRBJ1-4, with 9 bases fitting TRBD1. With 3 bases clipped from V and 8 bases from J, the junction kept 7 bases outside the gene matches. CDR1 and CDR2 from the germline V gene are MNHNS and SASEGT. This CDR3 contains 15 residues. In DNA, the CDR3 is TGTGCCAGCAGTGATATGGGACAGGGCTTCGAAAAACTGTTTTTT. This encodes CASSDMGQGFEKLFF.

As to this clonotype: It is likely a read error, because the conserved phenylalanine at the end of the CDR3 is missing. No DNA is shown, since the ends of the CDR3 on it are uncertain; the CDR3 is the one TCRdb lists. The CDR3 loop reads CATLGDNT. The rearrangement links TRBV3-1 to TRBJ1-3. From germline, CDR1 is LGHDT and CDR2 YNNKEL (reference sequence). The CDR3 sequence runs 8 residues, both termini included.

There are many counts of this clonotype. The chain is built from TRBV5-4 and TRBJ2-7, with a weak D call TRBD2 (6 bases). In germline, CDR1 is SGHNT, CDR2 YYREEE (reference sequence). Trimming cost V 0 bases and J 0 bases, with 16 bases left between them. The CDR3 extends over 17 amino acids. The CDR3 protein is CASSLGTITPSSYEQYF. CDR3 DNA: TGTGCCAGCAGCTTGGGGACTATCACCCCGAGCTCCTACGAGCAGTACTTC.

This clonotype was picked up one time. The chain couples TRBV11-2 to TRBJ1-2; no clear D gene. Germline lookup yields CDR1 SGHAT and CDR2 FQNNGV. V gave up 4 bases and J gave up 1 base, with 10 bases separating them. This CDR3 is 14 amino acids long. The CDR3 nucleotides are TGTGCCAGCAGCTCATCTCGGGATAACTATGGCTACACCTTC. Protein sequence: CASSSSRDNYGYTF. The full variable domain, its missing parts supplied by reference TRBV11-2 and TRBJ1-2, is EAGVAQSPRYKIIEKRQSVAFWCNPISGHATLYWYQQILGQGPKLLIQFQNNGVVDDSQLPKDRFSAERLKGVDSTLKIQPAKLEDSAVYLCASSSSRDNYGYTFGSGTRLTVV.

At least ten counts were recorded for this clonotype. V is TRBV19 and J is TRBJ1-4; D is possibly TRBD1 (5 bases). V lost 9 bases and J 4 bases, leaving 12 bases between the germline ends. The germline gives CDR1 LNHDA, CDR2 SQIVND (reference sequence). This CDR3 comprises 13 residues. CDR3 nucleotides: TGTGCCAGCCGGGACGGACTTAATGAAAAACTGTTTTTT. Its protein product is CASRDGLNEKLFF. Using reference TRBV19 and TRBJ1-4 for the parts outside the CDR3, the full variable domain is DGGITQSPKYLFRKEGQNVTLSCEQNLNHDAMYWYRQDPGQGLRLIYYSQIVNDFQKGDIAEGYSVSREKKESFPLTVTSAQKNPTAFYLCASRDGLNEKLFFGSGTQLSVL.

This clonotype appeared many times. The CDR3 nucleotides are TGTGCCAGCAGCCAAGATGAAAGGAGGTCAAGGGAGCAGTACTTC. It yields the protein CASSQDERRSREQYF. V usage is TRBV4-2 and J usage is TRBJ2-7; the D gene is possibly TRBD2 (5 bases). With 0 bases removed from V and 7 bases from J, the gap between germline ends came to 16 bases. This CDR3 has 15 residues. Looked up from germline, CDR1 is LGHNA and CDR2 is YNFKEQ.

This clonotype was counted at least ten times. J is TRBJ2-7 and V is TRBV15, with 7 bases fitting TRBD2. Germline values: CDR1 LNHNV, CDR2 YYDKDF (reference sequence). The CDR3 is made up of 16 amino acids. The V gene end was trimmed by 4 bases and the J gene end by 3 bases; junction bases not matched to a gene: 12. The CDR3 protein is CATSNSPSGKLYEQYF. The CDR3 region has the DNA TGTGCCACCAGCAACTCACCTAGCGGAAAGCTCTACGAGCAGTACTTC. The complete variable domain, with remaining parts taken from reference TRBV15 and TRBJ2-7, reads DAMVIQNPRYQVTQFGKPVTLSCSQTLNHNVMYWYQQKSSQAPKLLFHYYDKDFNNEADTPDNFQSRRPNTSFCFLDIRSPGLGDTAMYLCATSNSPSGKLYEQYFGPGTRLTVT.

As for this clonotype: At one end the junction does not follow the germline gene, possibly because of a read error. The CDR3 loop is CASSHSTRGKGQFF. As DNA, the CDR3 is TGTGCCAGCAGTCACTCGACTAGGGGAAAGGGGCAGTTCTTC. The gene calls are TRBV6-2 or TRBV6-3 and TRBJ2-1; a possible D gene is TRBD2 (6 bases). The germline V gene has CDR1 MNHEY and CDR2 SVGEGT. This CDR3 region has 14 residues.

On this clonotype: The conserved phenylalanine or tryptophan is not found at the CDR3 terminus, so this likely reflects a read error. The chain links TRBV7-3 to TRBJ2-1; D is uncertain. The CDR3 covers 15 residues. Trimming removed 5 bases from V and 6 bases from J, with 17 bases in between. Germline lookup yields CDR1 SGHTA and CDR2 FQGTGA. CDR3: CASSGLGGRSNEQFL. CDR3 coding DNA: TGTGCCAGCAGCGGGTTGGGCGGTCGAAGCAATGAGCAGTTCCTC.

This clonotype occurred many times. The CDR3 protein is CASSVSLAVTGELFF. CDR3 nucleotides: TGTGCCAGCAGCGTAAGCCTGGCGGTCACCGGGGAGCTGTTTTTT. The genes are TRBV9 and TRBJ2-2; D is unclear. From germline, CDR1 is SGDLS and CDR2 YYNGEE. The CDR3 sequence is 15 residues long. V shed 1 base and J shed 4 bases, with 11 bases lying between them.

The CDR3, as DNA: TGTGCCAGCAGCTTAGGACGGGGGCCTGGAAACACCTTC. It yields the protein CASSLGRGPGNTF. V gene TRBV11-3 combines with J gene TRBJ1-2, with D possibly matching TRBD1 (6 bases). CDR1 is SGHNT, CDR2 YENEEA, per germline. The CDR3 spans 13 residues. Trimming shortened V by 1 base and J by 12 bases, and 15 bases separated the two germline ends.

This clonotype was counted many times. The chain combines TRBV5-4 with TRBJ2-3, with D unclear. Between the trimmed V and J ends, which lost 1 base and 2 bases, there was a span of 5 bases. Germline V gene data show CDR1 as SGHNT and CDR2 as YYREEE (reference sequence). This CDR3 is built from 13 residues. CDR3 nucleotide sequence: TGTGCCAGCAGCTTGCCGGTCACAGATACGCAGTATTTT. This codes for CASSLPVTDTQYF.

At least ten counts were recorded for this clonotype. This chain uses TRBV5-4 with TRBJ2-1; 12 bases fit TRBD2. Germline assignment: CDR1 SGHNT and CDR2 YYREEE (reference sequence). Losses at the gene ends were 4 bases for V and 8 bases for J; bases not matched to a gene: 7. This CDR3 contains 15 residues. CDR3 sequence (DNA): TGTGCCAGCAGCGTAAGGACTAGCGGGATAGATGAGCAGTTCTTC. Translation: CASSVRTSGIDEQFF.

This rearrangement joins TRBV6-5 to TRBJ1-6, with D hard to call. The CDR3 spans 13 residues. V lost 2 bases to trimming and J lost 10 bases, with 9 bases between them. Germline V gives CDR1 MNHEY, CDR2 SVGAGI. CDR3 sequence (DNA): TGTGCCAGCAGTTACCCGAGTTACTCACCCCTCCACTTT. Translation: CASSYPSYSPLHF.

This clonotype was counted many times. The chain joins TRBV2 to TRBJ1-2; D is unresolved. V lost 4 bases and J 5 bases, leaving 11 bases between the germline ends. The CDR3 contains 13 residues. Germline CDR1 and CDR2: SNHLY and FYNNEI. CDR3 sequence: CASSVIGFYGYTF. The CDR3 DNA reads TGTGCCAGCAGTGTCATCGGATTTTATGGCTACACCTTC.

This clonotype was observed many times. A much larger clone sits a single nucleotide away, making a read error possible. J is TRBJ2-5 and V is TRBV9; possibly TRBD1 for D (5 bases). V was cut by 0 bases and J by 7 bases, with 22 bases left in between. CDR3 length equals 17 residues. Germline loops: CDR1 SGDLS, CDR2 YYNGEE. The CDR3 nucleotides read TGTGCCAGCAGCGTAGGTCTAAGGGGCCTCAGAATCGCGACCCAGTACTTC. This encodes CASSVGLRGLRIATQYF.

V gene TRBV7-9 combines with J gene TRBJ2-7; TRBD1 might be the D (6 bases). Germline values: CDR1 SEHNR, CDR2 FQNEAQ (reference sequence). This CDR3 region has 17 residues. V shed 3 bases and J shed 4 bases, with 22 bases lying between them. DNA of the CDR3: TGTGCCAGCAGCTTCCCGCCGGGACACTTAAGGGAGTACGAGCAGTACTTC. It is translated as CASSFPPGHLREYEQYF. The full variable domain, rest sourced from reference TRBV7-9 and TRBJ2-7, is DTGVSQNPRHKITKRGQNVTFRCDPISEHNRLYWYRQTLGQGPEFLTYFQNEAQLEKSRLLSDRFSAERPKGSFSTLEIQRTEQGDSAMYLCASSFPPGHLREYEQYFGPGTRLTVT.

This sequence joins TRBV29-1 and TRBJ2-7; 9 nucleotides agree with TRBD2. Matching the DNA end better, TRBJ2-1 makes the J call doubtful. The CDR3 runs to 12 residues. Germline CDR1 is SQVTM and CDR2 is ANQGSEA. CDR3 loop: CSVVREGSEQFF. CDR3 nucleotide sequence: TGCAGCGTTGTGCGGGAGGGCAGCGAGCAGTTCTTC.

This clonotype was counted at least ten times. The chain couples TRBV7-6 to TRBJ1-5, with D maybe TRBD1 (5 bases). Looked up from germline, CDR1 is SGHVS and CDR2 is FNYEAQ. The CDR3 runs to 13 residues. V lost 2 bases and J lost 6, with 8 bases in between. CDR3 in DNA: TGTGCCAGCAGCTTACAGGGCAGTCAGCCCCAGCATTTT. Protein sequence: CASSLQGSQPQHF.

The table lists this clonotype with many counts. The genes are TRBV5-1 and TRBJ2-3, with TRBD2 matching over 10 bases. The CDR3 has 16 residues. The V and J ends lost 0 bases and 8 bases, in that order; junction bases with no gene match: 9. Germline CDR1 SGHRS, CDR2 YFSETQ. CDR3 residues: CASSLAVAGGTTTQYF. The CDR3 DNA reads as TGCGCCAGCAGCTTGGCCGTAGCGGGGGGCACTACTACGCAGTATTTT.

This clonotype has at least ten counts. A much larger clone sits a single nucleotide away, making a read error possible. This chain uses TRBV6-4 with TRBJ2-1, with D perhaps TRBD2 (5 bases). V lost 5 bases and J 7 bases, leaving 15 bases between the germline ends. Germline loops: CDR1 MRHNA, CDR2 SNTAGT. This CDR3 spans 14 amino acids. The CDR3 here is CASSHTADHNEQFF. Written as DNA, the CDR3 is TGTGCCAGCAGTCACACAGCGGATCATAATGAGCAGTTCTTC.

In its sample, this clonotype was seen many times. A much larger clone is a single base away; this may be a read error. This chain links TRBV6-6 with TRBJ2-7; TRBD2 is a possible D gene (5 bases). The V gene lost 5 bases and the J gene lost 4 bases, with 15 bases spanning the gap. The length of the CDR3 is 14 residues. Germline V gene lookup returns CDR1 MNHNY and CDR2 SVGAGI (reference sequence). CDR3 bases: TGTGCCAGCAGTCGGGGTCTGGGAGAATACGAGCAGTACTTC. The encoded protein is CASSRGLGEYEQYF.